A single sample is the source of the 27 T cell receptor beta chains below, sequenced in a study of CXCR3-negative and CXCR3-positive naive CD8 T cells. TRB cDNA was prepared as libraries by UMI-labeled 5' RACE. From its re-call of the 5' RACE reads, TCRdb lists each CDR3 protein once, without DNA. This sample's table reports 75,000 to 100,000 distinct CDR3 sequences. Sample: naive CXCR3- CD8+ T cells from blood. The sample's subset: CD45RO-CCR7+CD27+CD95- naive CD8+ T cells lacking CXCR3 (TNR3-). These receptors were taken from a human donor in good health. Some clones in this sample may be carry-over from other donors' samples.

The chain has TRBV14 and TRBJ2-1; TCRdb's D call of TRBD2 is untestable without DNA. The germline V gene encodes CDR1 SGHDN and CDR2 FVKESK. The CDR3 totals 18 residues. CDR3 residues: CASSQVQYGLAADNEQFF.

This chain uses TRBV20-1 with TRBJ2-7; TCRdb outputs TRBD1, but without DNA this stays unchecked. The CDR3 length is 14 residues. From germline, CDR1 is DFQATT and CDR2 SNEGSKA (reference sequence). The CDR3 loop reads CSASPVGLGYEQYF.

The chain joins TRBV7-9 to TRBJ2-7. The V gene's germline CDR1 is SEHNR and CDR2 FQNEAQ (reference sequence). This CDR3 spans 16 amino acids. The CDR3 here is CASSSSVHSRSYEQYF. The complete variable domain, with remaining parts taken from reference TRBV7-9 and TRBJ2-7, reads DTGVSQNPRHKITKRGQNVTFRCDPISEHNRLYWYRQTLGQGPEFLTYFQNEAQLEKSRLLSDRFSAERPKGSFSTLEIQRTEQGDSAMYLCASSSSVHSRSYEQYFGPGTRLTVT.

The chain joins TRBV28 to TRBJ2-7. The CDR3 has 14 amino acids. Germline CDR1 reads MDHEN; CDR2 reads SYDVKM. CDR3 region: CASSFMTASYEQYF.

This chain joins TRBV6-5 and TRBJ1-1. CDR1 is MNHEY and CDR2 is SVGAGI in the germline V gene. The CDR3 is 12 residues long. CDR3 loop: CASSTGSAEAFF.

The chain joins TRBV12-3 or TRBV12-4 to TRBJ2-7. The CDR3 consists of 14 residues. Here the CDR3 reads CASSLIGVSYEQYF.

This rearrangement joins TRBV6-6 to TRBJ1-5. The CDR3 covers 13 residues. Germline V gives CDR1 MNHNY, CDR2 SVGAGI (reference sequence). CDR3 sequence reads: CATGRESWQPQHF.

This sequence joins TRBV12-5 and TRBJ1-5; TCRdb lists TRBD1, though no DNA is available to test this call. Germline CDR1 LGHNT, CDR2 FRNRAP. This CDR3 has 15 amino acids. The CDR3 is CASGFQDSSNQPQHF.

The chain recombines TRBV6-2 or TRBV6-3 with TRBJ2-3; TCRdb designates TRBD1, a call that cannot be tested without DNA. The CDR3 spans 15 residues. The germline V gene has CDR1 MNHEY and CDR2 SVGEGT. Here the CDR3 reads CASEGQGIVTDTQYF.

Here the CDR3 reads CSVGTGRSSYNEQFF. J is TRBJ2-1 and V is TRBV29-1; TCRdb selects TRBD1, and the lack of DNA leaves this call unchecked. CDR3 size: 15 residues. CDR1 and CDR2 from the germline V gene are SQVTM and ANQGSEA.

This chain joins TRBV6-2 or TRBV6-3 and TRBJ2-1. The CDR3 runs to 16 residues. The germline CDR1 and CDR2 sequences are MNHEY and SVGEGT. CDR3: CASSYSLGGPNNEQFF.

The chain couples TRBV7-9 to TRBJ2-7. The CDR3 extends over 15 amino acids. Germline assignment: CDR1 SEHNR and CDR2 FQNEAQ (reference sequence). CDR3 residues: CASSLGRTGSYEQYF.

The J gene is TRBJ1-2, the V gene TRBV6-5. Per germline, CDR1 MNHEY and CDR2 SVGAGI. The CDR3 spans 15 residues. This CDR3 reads CASSYSRGHSYGYTF.

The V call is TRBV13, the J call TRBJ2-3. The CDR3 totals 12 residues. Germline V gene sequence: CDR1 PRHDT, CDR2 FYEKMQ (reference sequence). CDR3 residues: CASSLDRDTQYF.

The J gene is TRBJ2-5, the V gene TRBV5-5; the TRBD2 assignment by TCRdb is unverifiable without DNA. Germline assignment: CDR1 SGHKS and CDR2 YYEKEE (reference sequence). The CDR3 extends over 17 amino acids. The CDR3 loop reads CASSHLILAGEQETQYF.

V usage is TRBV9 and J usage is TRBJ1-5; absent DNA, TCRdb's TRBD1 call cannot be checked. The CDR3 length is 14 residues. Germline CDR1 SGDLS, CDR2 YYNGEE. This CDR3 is CASSRGQFNQPQHF.

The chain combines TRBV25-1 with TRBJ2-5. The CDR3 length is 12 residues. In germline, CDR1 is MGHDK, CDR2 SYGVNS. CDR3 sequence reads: CASSVGTQTQYF.

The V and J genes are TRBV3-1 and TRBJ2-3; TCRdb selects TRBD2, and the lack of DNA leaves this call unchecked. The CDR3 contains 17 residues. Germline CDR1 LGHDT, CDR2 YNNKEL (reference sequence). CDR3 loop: CASSQDRAASSTDTQYF.

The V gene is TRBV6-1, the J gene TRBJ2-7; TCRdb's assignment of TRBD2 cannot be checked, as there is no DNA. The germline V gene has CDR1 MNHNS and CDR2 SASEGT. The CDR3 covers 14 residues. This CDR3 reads CASRGEGYSYEQYF.

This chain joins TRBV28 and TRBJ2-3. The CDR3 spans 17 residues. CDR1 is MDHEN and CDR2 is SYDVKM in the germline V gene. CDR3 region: CASSSSPRFDRTDTQYF.

The CDR3 here is CASSSPPLEIPSYNEQFF. The chain combines TRBV28 with TRBJ2-1; TCRdb's assignment of TRBD2 cannot be checked, as there is no DNA. The CDR3 is 18 amino acids. CDR1 is MDHEN, CDR2 SYDVKM, per germline.

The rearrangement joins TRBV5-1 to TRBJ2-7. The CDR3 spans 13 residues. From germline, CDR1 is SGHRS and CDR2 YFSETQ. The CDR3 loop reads CASSLDGTYEQYF.

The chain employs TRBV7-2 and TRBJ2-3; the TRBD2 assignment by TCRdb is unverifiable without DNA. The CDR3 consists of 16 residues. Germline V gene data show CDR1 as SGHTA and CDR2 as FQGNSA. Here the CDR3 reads CASSSTSGGATDTQYF.

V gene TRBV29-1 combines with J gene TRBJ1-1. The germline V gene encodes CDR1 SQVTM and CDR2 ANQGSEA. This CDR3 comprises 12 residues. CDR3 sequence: CSVGDPNTEAFF.

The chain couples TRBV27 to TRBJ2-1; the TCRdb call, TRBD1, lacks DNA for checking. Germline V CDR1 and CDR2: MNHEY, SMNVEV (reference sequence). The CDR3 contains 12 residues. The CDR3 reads CASGGAGNEQFF.

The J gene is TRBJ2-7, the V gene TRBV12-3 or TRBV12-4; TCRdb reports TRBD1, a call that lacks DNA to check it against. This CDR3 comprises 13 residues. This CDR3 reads CASSLTGVNEQYF.

Here the CDR3 reads CASSPEGGPPYNEQFF. This chain joins TRBV7-9 and TRBJ2-1; the D call from TCRdb, TRBD1, cannot be confirmed without DNA. The CDR3 has 16 amino acids. The V gene's germline CDR1 is SEHNR and CDR2 FQNEAQ (reference sequence). Using reference TRBV7-9 and TRBJ2-1 for the parts outside the CDR3, the full variable domain is DTGVSQNPRHKITKRGQNVTFRCDPISEHNRLYWYRQTLGQGPEFLTYFQNEAQLEKSRLLSDRFSAERPKGSFSTLEIQRTEQGDSAMYLCASSPEGGPPYNEQFFGPGTRLTVL.